In its sample, the clone carrying this T cell receptor beta chain was seen a few times. This entry is derived from a study of blood T cell repertoires in COVID-19. As for the study in general: Donors in the United States, Italy and Spain gave samples during acute or convalescent COVID-19. In each case, the material was cDNA or gDNA derived from T cells, B-cell-depleted T cells, or PBMCs.

With 4 bases removed from V and 5 bases from J, the gap between germline ends came to 16 bases. The germline CDR1 and CDR2 sequences are SGHKS and YYEKEE (reference sequence). The CDR3 has 15 residues. In the source study's methods: Nucleated cell number was recorded as an estimate derived from reference gene primer amplification. The table came from immunoSEQ multiplex PCR; TCRdb's copy has only in-frame clones and leaves some out. V and J calls plus clone size are reproduced from that table; the DNA served to infer D and trimming. This table has 250,000 to 350,000 clones, roughly 88% appearing once.

Sequenced material: peripheral blood. This clonotype was obtained from a woman aged 25-40 years who had recovered from COVID-19. V is TRBV5-5 and J is TRBJ1-5; a weak D match, TRBD1 (5 bases). CDR3: CASSPNGGNDQPQHF. DNA of the CDR3: TGTGCCAGCAGCCCAAACGGGGGAAATGATCAGCCCCAGCATTTT.